These 18 T cell receptor beta chains came from one sample sequenced in a study of blood T cell repertoires in COVID-19. Data came from immunoSEQ multiplex PCR; TCRdb stores just in-frame clones and leaves some out. This sample has approximately 150,000 clones, with approximately 89% found just once. Sequencing was carried out using peripheral blood. These receptors all come from a human donor in a cohort sampled during active COVID-19.

V and J are TRBV19 and TRBJ2-2, with TRBD1 matching 10 bases. V lost 6 bases and J lost 6; bases outside the gene matches: 7. The CDR3 runs 15 residues. Germline CDR1 and CDR2: LNHDA and SQIVND (reference sequence). CDR3 nucleotide sequence: TGTGCCAGTAGCCTCCGGGACAGGGGTCCCGGGGAGCTGTTTTTT. Residues: CASSLRDRGPGELFF.

This clone came up once. The chain couples TRBV6-4 to TRBJ2-1; 9 bases align to TRBD1. Per the germline V gene, CDR1 is MRHNA and CDR2 is SNTAGT. The V gene end was trimmed by 5 bases and the J gene end by 4 bases; junction bases not matched to a gene: 3. The CDR3 has 14 amino acids. CDR3 bases: TGTGCCAGCAGTCCGGGACAGGGATACAATGAGCAGTTCTTC. Its protein is CASSPGQGYNEQFF.

CDR3 loop: CASSAELGWIANTGELFF. The CDR3 DNA follows: TGTGCCAGCAGCGCCGAACTAGGATGGATAGCGAACACCGGGGAGCTGTTTTTT. This chain links TRBV13 with TRBJ2-2; D is possibly TRBD2 (5 bases). Germline V gene sequence: CDR1 PRHDT, CDR2 FYEKMQ (reference sequence). This CDR3 has 18 residues. V was clipped by 5 bases and J by 0 bases, with 19 bases between them.

This clone was picked up one time. The rearrangement uses TRBV7-8 and TRBJ1-5; 8 bases are shared with TRBD1. The CDR3 is 15 residues long. Germline-derived CDR1 and CDR2 are SGHVS and FQNEAQ. V lost 1 base, J lost 7 bases, and 6 bases stayed unmatched. The CDR3 region is CASSLGQGARQPQHF. The CDR3 nucleotides read TGTGCCAGCAGCTTAGGCCAGGGGGCTCGGCAGCCCCAGCATTTT.

This clone was recorded a few times. The gene calls are TRBV18 and TRBJ2-7; D is perhaps TRBD1 (6 bases). The CDR3 sequence is 16 residues long. V lost 1 base to trimming and J lost 7 bases, with 20 bases between them. The V gene's germline CDR1 is KGHSH and CDR2 LQKENI. In DNA, the CDR3 is TGTGCCAGCTCACCACAGGTCGGACAGCCGCCGGGAGAGCAGTACTTC. It translates to CASSPQVGQPPGEQYF.

DNA of the CDR3: TGTGCCAGCAGTTACGGGGTCGGAGGTGAGCAGTTCTTC. This gives the protein CASSYGVGGEQFF. The gene calls are TRBV12-3 or TRBV12-4 and TRBJ2-1; D possibly corresponds to TRBD2 (5 bases). Trimming stripped 4 bases from V and 9 bases from J, with 13 bases between. The CDR3 consists of 13 residues.

This chain uses TRBV5-8 with TRBJ2-3, with 10 bases matching TRBD2. The CDR3 spans 15 residues. Trimming removed 4 bases from V and 4 bases from J; junction bases left unmatched: 6. Germline CDR1 and CDR2: SGHTS and YDEGEE. CDR3 in amino acids: CASSRAGGPADTQYF. CDR3 sequence (DNA): TGTGCCAGCAGCCGAGCGGGGGGGCCAGCAGATACGCAGTATTTT.

The DNA for the CDR3 is TGCAGTGCTAGTAAGTCTAGCGGACACACCGGGGAGCTGTTTTTT. Its protein product is CSASKSSGHTGELFF. The chain is built from TRBV20-1 and TRBJ2-2; 7 bases match TRBD2. This CDR3 has 15 amino acids. Germline CDR1 reads DFQATT; CDR2 reads SNEGSKA (reference sequence). V lost 3 bases and J lost 3; bases outside the gene matches: 7.

The J gene is TRBJ1-1, the V gene TRBV11-2; D not certain. The CDR3 is made up of 12 amino acids. CDR1 SGHAT and CDR2 FQNNGV come from the germline V gene. Trimming took 3 bases from V and 7 from J, leaving 9 bases between them. The CDR3 DNA sequence: TGTGCCAGCAGCTTTCCCCAGGATGAAGCTTTCTTT. It is translated as CASSFPQDEAFF.

The rearrangement joins TRBV19 to TRBJ2-7; 8 positions match TRBD1. The junction had 4 bases not matched to a gene; V was cut back by 4 bases and J by 5 bases. Per the germline V gene, CDR1 is LNHDA and CDR2 is SQIVND (reference sequence). The CDR3 is 13 residues long. For the CDR3, the DNA is TGTGCCAGTAGTAGACAGGGGAGGCACGAGCAGTACTTC. Its translation is CASSRQGRHEQYF. Full variable domain (remainder filled in from reference TRBV19 and TRBJ2-7): DGGITQSPKYLFRKEGQNVTLSCEQNLNHDAMYWYRQDPGQGLRLIYYSQIVNDFQKGDIAEGYSVSREKKESFPLTVTSAQKNPTAFYLCASSRQGRHEQYFGPGTRLTVT.

Details on this clone: Within the sample, other DNA sequences also encode this same CDR3. The J gene is TRBJ1-1, the V gene TRBV29-1; perhaps TRBD1 as D (5 bases). This CDR3 contains 11 residues. Trimming left V 6 bases short and J 2 bases short, with 7 bases between. Germline CDR1 reads SQVTM; CDR2 reads ANQGSEA. CDR3 loop: CSVRVNTEAFF. The CDR3 DNA reads TGCAGCGTCAGGGTAAACACTGAAGCTTTCTTT.

This rearrangement joins TRBV7-6 to TRBJ1-6; 8 bases are a match to TRBD1. With V trimmed by 1 base and J by 8 bases, 13 bases remained unmatched. This CDR3 is built from 18 residues. Germline V gives CDR1 SGHVS, CDR2 FNYEAQ. The CDR3 coding sequence is TGTGCCAGCAGCTTAGAATCCGGGACAGGAAGGTTTTATTCACCCCTCCACTTT. Translating gives CASSLESGTGRFYSPLHF. Based on the CDR3 plus reference TRBV7-6 and TRBJ1-6, the full variable domain is GAGVSQSPRYKVTKRGQDVALRCDPISGHVSLYWYRQALGQGPEFLTYFNYEAQQDKSGLPNDRFSAERPEGSISTLTIQRTEQRDSAMYRCASSLESGTGRFYSPLHFGNGTRLTVT.

In DNA, the CDR3 is TGTGCCAGCAGCCAAGATAGGGGGGGCAGAGGGGTCTATGGCTACACCTTC. Protein product: CASSQDRGGRGVYGYTF. This sequence joins TRBV3-1 (or the pseudogene TRBV3-2) and TRBJ1-2, with D tentatively TRBD1 (6 bases). The CDR3 contains 17 residues. Trimming cost V 0 bases and J 4 bases, with 18 bases left between them. The germline gives CDR1 LGHDT, CDR2 YNNKEL (reference sequence).

The chain joins TRBV5-6 to TRBJ1-3, with TRBD1 matching 10 bases. The CDR3 consists of 15 residues. Germline V gives CDR1 SGHDT, CDR2 YYEEEE. V lost 4 bases, J lost 2 bases, and 3 bases stayed unmatched. DNA of the CDR3: TGTGCCAGCAGCCAAGGGACAGGGGCTGGAAACACCATATATTTT. Amino acids: CASSQGTGAGNTIYF.

CDR3 region: CASRTSQDTQYF. The CDR3, as DNA: TGCGCCAGTCGGACTAGCCAAGATACGCAGTATTTT. This chain connects TRBV5-1 to TRBJ2-3; 8 bases are shared with TRBD2. The CDR3 totals 12 residues. CDR1 is SGHRS, CDR2 YFSETQ, per germline. Germline trimming cut 8 bases from V and 5 bases from J; bases unmatched to any gene: 4.

The rearrangement links TRBV2 to TRBJ2-7; TRBD2 matches 11 bases. The CDR3 has 17 amino acids. Germline CDR1 SNHLY, CDR2 FYNNEI. The V segment lost 5 bases and the J segment 2 bases; nucleotides outside the gene matches: 11. Here the CDR3 DNA reads TGTGCCAGCAGTCCGCCAACTAGCGGGGGTAGGACCTACGAGCAGTACTTC. Translated: CASSPPTSGGRTYEQYF.

The rearrangement joins TRBV27 to TRBJ2-1; 7 bases are shared with TRBD1. Germline loops: CDR1 MNHEY, CDR2 SMNVEV (reference sequence). With V trimmed by 6 bases and J by 5 bases, 4 bases remained unmatched. The CDR3 is made up of 13 amino acids. CDR3 in amino acids: CASRRQGHNEQFF. The CDR3 region has the DNA TGTGCCAGCAGAAGACAGGGTCACAATGAGCAGTTCTTC.

This clone was detected ten times or more. The V gene is TRBV5-6, the J gene TRBJ1-2; the D gene is possibly TRBD1 (6 bases). CDR1 and CDR2 (germline): SGHDT, YYEEEE. Trimming took off 6 bases at V and 4 bases at J, with 16 bases between the two ends. This CDR3 contains 14 residues. The CDR3 DNA sequence: TGTGCCAGCAACGAGGGGGGGCGCCCCTATGGCTACACCTTC. Protein: CASNEGGRPYGYTF. The variable domain in full, completed from reference TRBV5-6 and TRBJ1-2, reads DAGVTQSPTHLIKTRGQQVTLRCSPKSGHDTVSWYQQALGQGPQFIFQYYEEEERQRGNFPDRFSGHQFPNYSSELNVNALLLGDSALYLCASNEGGRPYGYTFGSGTRLTVV.